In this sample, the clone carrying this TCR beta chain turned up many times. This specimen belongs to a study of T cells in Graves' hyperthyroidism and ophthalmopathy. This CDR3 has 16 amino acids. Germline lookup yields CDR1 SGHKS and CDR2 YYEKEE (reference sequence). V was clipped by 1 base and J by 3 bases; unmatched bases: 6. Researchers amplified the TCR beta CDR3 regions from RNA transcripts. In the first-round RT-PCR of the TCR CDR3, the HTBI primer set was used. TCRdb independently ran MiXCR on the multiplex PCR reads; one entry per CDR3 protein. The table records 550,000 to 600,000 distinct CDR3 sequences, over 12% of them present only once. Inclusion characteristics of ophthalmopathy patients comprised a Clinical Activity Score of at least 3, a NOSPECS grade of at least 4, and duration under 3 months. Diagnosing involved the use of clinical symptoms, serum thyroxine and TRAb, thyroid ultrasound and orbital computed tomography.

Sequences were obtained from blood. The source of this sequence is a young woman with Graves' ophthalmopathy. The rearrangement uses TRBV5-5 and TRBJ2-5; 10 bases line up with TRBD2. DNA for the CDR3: TGTGCCAGCAGCTTGTCTGCGAGCGGGAGGGAAGAGACCCAGTACTTC. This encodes CASSLSASGREETQYF.